This T cell receptor beta chain was captured by sequencing in a study of early T cells in non-severe SARS-CoV-2 infection. The overall study: The chains were unpaired, and the sequenced material was bulk RNA from unsorted whole blood.

Tagging with unique molecular identifiers was applied to individual cDNA molecules. TCRdb used MiXCR to reprocess the 5' RACE reads, holding one entry per CDR3 protein. The sample records about 33,000 distinct CDR3 sequences, roughly 5.4% being singletons. This clonotype has at least ten counts. J was trimmed by 0 bases and V by 5 bases; bases with no gene match: 12. The germline gives CDR1 MNHEY, CDR2 SVGAGI. CDR3 length: 18 amino acids. The chain joins TRBV6-5 to TRBJ2-7; TRBD2 matches at 11 bases. The sequencing sample was made of whole blood. The TCR sequence derives from an adult who was a healthcare worker with PCR-confirmed SARS-CoV-2 infection or an uninfected control (not recorded which). The chain's CDR3 is CASSTGTSGHHTSYEQYF. The CDR3, as DNA: TGTGCCAGCAGTACAGGGACTAGCGGACACCATACCTCCTACGAGCAGTACTTC.